Presented here are 18 T cell receptor beta chains from one specimen sequenced in a study of T cells in localized non-small cell lung cancer. Clones were read by immunoSEQ multiplex PCR, and TCRdb kept only the in-frame ones, dropping some. The sample has tens of thousands of clones; more than 70% are singletons. Sequenced material: peripheral blood, taken before any cancer treatment. These receptors were collected from a woman between 35 and 70 years old with stage I squamous cell lung carcinoma.

The rearrangement joins TRBV5-6 to TRBJ2-2; TRBD2 might be the D (5 bases). The ends were cut back, 4 bases at V and 4 bases at J, with 11 bases in the middle. Per the germline V gene, CDR1 is SGHDT and CDR2 is YYEEEE. This CDR3 spans 14 amino acids. In DNA, the CDR3 is TGTGCCAGCAGCGCCGGACTGATCACCGGGGAGCTGTTTTTT. Translation gives CASSAGLITGELFF.

The chain has TRBV7-2 and TRBJ2-2; possibly TRBD1 or TRBD2 for D (6 bases each). CDR1 is SGHTA and CDR2 is FQGNSA in the germline V gene. The CDR3 is 13 residues long. V lost 6 bases and J 6 bases, leaving 11 bases between the germline ends. The CDR3 loop is CASSHRGAGELFF. In nucleotides, the CDR3 is TGTGCCAGCAGTCATAGGGGGGCCGGGGAGCTGTTTTTT.

The V and J genes are TRBV6-5 and TRBJ2-7; no reliable D call. The CDR3 covers 14 residues. The V end was cut by 6 bases, the J end by 2 bases, with 14 bases between. Germline V gives CDR1 MNHEY, CDR2 SVGAGI. The CDR3: CASSEGRNAYEQYF. The CDR3 DNA is TGTGCCAGCAGCGAAGGACGGAATGCCTACGAGCAGTACTTC.

This clone came up a few times. The J gene is TRBJ2-3, the V gene TRBV15, with D possibly TRBD2 on 7 matching bases. The CDR3 is 14 residues long. Trimming shortened V by 6 bases and J by 2 bases, and 12 bases separated the two germline ends. From germline, CDR1 is LNHNV and CDR2 YYDKDF (reference sequence). The CDR3 nucleotides read TGTGCCACCAGTAAGGGGGGGGTCACAGATACGCAGTATTTT. Its protein product is CATSKGGVTDTQYF. Full variable domain (remainder filled in from reference TRBV15 and TRBJ2-3): DAMVIQNPRYQVTQFGKPVTLSCSQTLNHNVMYWYQQKSSQAPKLLFHYYDKDFNNEADTPDNFQSRRPNTSFCFLDIRSPGLGDTAMYLCATSKGGVTDTQYFGPGTRLTVL.

The chain uses TRBV16 and TRBJ1-6; the match to TRBD1 covers 8 bases. V gave up 4 bases and J gave up 7 bases; unmatched junction bases: 6. The CDR3 is made up of 15 amino acids. CDR1 is KGHSY and CDR2 is FQNENV in the germline V gene. The CDR3, as DNA: TGTGCCAGCAGCCTAGGACAGGGAAGAAATTCACCCCTCCACTTT. As protein: CASSLGQGRNSPLHF. The entire variable domain, with the rest obtained from reference TRBV16 and TRBJ1-6, is as follows: GEEVAQTPKHLVRGEGQKAKLYCAPIKGHSYVFWYQQVLKNEFKFLISFQNENVFDETGMPKERFSAKCLPNSPCSLEIQATKLEDSAVYFCASSLGQGRNSPLHFGNGTRLTVT.

The count of this clone is one. This rearrangement joins TRBV5-1 to TRBJ2-5, with 8 bases identical to TRBD2. The CDR3 has 14 residues. Per the germline V gene, CDR1 is SGHRS and CDR2 is YFSETQ. V lost 1 base, J lost 3 bases, and 2 bases stayed unmatched. CDR3 nucleotides: TGCGCCAGCAGCTTGACGGGGGGGAAAGAGACCCAGTACTTC. This sequence encodes CASSLTGGKETQYF.

This chain links TRBV7-3 with TRBJ2-3; 10 positions match TRBD2. CDR1 is SGHTA and CDR2 is FQGTGA in the germline V gene. The CDR3 length is 17 residues. V was clipped by 3 bases and J by 5 bases; unmatched bases: 11. CDR3 residues: CASSLPSGGPKGDTQYF. The CDR3 region has the DNA TGTGCCAGCAGCTTGCCTAGCGGGGGCCCCAAGGGAGATACGCAGTATTTT.

The chain employs TRBV2 and TRBJ1-1, with D hard to call. Germline CDR1 and CDR2: SNHLY and FYNNEI. The V and J ends lost 7 bases and 2 bases respectively, with 8 bases between them. CDR3 length: 12 amino acids. The CDR3 protein is CASIGFNTEAFF. DNA for the CDR3: TGTGCCAGCATAGGATTTAACACTGAAGCTTTCTTT.

This clone has just one count. J is TRBJ2-5 and V is TRBV10-3, with TRBD2 as a possible D gene (5 bases). The J call may be faulty, since TRBJ2-7 better matches the DNA end. This CDR3 contains 15 residues. Germline lookup yields CDR1 ENHRY and CDR2 SYGVKD. CDR3 coding DNA: TGTGCCATCAGTGAGTCCGGAGCGGCGAGCTACGAGCAGTACTTC. Translation: CAISESGAASYEQYF.

V gene TRBV5-4 combines with J gene TRBJ1-3, with D maybe TRBD1 (6 bases). Germline V lookup: CDR1 SGHNT, CDR2 YYREEE (reference sequence). The CDR3 is 17 amino acids. The V gene lost 2 bases and the J gene lost 0 bases, with 15 bases spanning the gap. The CDR3 sequence is CASSFSPQGSSGNTIYF. DNA for the CDR3: TGTGCCAGCAGCTTCTCCCCGCAGGGGTCCTCTGGAAACACCATATATTTT.

The V call is TRBV19, the J call TRBJ2-3; D gene ambiguous. CDR3 length: 14 amino acids. V gave up 3 bases and J gave up 2 bases, with 9 bases separating them. Germline CDR1 reads LNHDA; CDR2 reads SQIVND (reference sequence). CDR3 coding DNA: TGTGCCAGTAGTATCAGCCCAGACACAGATACGCAGTATTTT. Encoded protein: CASSISPDTDTQYF.

The V and J genes are TRBV10-1 and TRBJ2-7; the D gene is possibly TRBD2 (6 bases). Germline assignment: CDR1 WNHNN and CDR2 SYGVQD (reference sequence). Trimming removed 5 bases at V and 3 bases at J, with 11 bases between. The CDR3 is 13 residues long. CDR3: CASSRSGDYEQYF. CDR3 nucleotide sequence: TGCGCCAGCAGTCGTTCGGGGGACTACGAGCAGTACTTC.

The chain has TRBV4-1 and TRBJ2-5; D is unclear. The V gene lost 1 base and the J gene lost 4 bases, with 7 bases spanning the gap. The CDR3 runs to 13 residues. Germline-derived CDR1 and CDR2 are MGHRA and YSYEKL. In DNA form, the CDR3 reads TGCGCCAGCAGCCAAGTAGCTTCAGAGACCCAGTACTTC. Protein product: CASSQVASETQYF.

The chain joins TRBV11-3 to TRBJ2-4; 9 positions match TRBD2. The CDR3 is made up of 17 amino acids. Germline CDR1 is SGHNT and CDR2 is YENEEA. V shed 1 base, J shed 7 bases, and the junction held 11 bases outside the gene matches. CDR3 in DNA: TGTGCCAGCAGCTTAGTCCTCGGCGGGGGGGCGACGAACATTCAGTACTTC. Translating it yields CASSLVLGGGATNIQYF.

There are a few counts of this clone. The chain recombines TRBV15 with TRBJ1-6; D gene uncertain. Per germline, CDR1 LNHNV and CDR2 YYDKDF (reference sequence). CDR3 length equals 14 residues. V gave up 3 bases and J gave up 8 bases, with 11 bases separating them. The CDR3 DNA reads as TGTGCCACCAGCAGCGGACCCCAGGATTCACCCCTCCACTTT. This codes for CATSSGPQDSPLHF.

V gene TRBV7-2 combines with J gene TRBJ2-5; D remains unclear. CDR3 length equals 12 residues. Trimming left V 5 bases short and J 5 bases short, with 9 bases between. The V gene's germline CDR1 is SGHTA and CDR2 FQGNSA. The CDR3 nucleotides read TGTGCCAGCAGCCGAACCTTGGAGACCCAGTACTTC. Translating it yields CASSRTLETQYF.

In its sample, this clone was seen once. The chain uses TRBV19 and TRBJ1-6; 7 nucleotides match TRBD1. The CDR3 has 14 amino acids. The ends lost 6 bases at V and 7 bases at J; junction bases unmatched: 6. Germline CDR1 LNHDA, CDR2 SQIVND (reference sequence). The CDR3 DNA follows: TGTGCCAGTAGGCCCGGGACAGAGAATTCACCCCTCCACTTT. This sequence encodes CASRPGTENSPLHF.

The V gene is TRBV6-1, the J gene TRBJ2-3; 14 bases line up with TRBD2. CDR1 MNHNS and CDR2 SASEGT come from the germline V gene. The CDR3 covers 18 residues. V shed 3 bases, J shed 4 bases, and the junction held 9 bases outside the gene matches. The CDR3 is CASSETSGGAVRADTQYF. CDR3 sequence (DNA): TGTGCCAGCAGTGAGACTAGCGGGGGGGCCGTTCGGGCAGATACGCAGTATTTT.